This entry is about one T cell receptor (beta chain). This specimen belongs to a study of blood T cells in healthy people across ages. V was trimmed by 5 bases and J by 0 bases, leaving 15 bases between them. Germline CDR1 SGHTA, CDR2 FQGTGA. The CDR3 sequence is 16 residues long. Alongside a J-beta primer mix, a sample-barcoded 5' primer served in a second PCR lasting about 7 to 12 cycles. One entry per CDR3 protein, called by TCRdb with MiXCR from the 5' RACE reads. The data show about 1.8 million distinct CDR3 sequences, around 50% seen once. V gene TRBV7-3 combines with J gene TRBJ2-3; D may match TRBD1 or TRBD2 (6 bases each). The receptor was derived from a middle-aged woman in good health. The sample was blood. DNA of the CDR3: TGTGCCAGCAGCACCTCCCAGGGGACTAGCACAGATACGCAGTATTTT. Its translation is CASSTSQGTSTDTQYF. Full variable domain (rest looked up from reference TRBV7-3 and TRBJ2-3): GAGVSQTPSNKVTEKGKYVELRCDPISGHTALYWYRQSLGQGPEFLIYFQGTGAADDSGLPNDRFFAVRPEGSVSTLKIQRTERGDSAVYLCASSTSQGTSTDTQYFGPGTRLTVL.